Here is one T cell receptor (beta chain) with its context. CDR1 and CDR2 (germline): SGHVT, SQSDAQ. The CDR3 contains 16 residues. Trimming took off 1 base at V and 0 bases at J, with 10 bases between the two ends. Per the original methods: For nucleated cells, counts were estimated from reference gene primer amplification. Assay: immunoSEQ multiplex PCR; the TCRdb copy retains only in-frame clones and omits some. The DNA was the basis for D and trimming; V, J and clone size are from that table. The sample consists of 100,000 to 120,000 clones, approximately 85% of them appearing once. This sample was included in a study of blood T cell repertoires in COVID-19. Across the study: The United States, Italy and Spain supplied acute and convalescent COVID-19 samples. PBMCs, B-cell-depleted T cells, or T cells were the source of the cDNA or gDNA that made up the material.

The sequence derives from a man aged 45-65 years with acute or convalescent COVID-19. The source material was peripheral blood. The V and J genes are TRBV7-4 and TRBJ1-3; D unresolved. CDR3 protein: CASSLGPSVSGNTIYF. DNA for the CDR3: TGTGCCAGCAGCTTAGGTCCCTCTGTCTCTGGAAACACCATATATTTT.